What follows are 29 T cell receptor beta chains derived from one specimen sequenced in a study of blood T cell repertoires in COVID-19. Clones were read by immunoSEQ multiplex PCR, and TCRdb kept only the in-frame ones, dropping some. The data show 160,000 or so clones, with about 80% seen just once and around 3.7% held by the top ten. Sequenced sample: PBMCs or T cells enriched from blood (not recorded which). Receptors originate from a woman aged 55-75 years who had recovered from COVID-19.

The CDR3 here is CASSDPGIPSYNEQFF. DNA for the CDR3: TGTGCCAGCAGCGACCCAGGGATCCCCTCCTACAATGAGCAGTTCTTC. V is TRBV6-6 and J is TRBJ2-1; D is possibly TRBD1 (5 bases). Germline V gene data show CDR1 as MNHNY and CDR2 as SVGAGI (reference sequence). V was clipped by 6 bases and J by 0 bases, with 15 bases between them. The CDR3 runs to 16 residues.

The chain carries TRBV29-1 and TRBJ1-2; D is unresolved. The CDR3 sequence is 12 residues long. Deletions cut 2 bases from V and 1 base from J, with 5 bases between. Germline V gene lookup returns CDR1 SQVTM and CDR2 ANQGSEA. The CDR3 region has the DNA TGCAGCGTTGAAATCGGTAACTATGGCTACACCTTC. It encodes CSVEIGNYGYTF.

V gene TRBV6-2 or TRBV6-3 combines with J gene TRBJ1-5; D call uncertain. This CDR3 is 17 amino acids long. The V end was cut by 6 bases, the J end by 0 bases, with 18 bases between. The V gene's germline CDR1 is MNHEY and CDR2 SVGEGT. The CDR3 is CASSQQQIEYSNQPQHF. In DNA form, the CDR3 reads TGTGCCAGCAGCCAACAACAGATTGAGTATAGCAATCAGCCCCAGCATTTT.

V is TRBV13 and J is TRBJ2-7; 9 bases line up with TRBD1. This CDR3 has 14 amino acids. V lost 1 base to trimming and J lost 4 bases; unmatched junction nucleotides: 2. Germline CDR1 PRHDT, CDR2 FYEKMQ (reference sequence). As DNA, the CDR3 is TGTGCCAGCAGCTTAGTGGACAGGGGATACGAGCAGTACTTC. Residues: CASSLVDRGYEQYF.

A single count supports this clone. V and J are TRBV7-2 and TRBJ2-7; TRBD2 matches at 7 bases. CDR3 length: 13 amino acids. Germline V CDR1 and CDR2: SGHTA, FQGNSA. Unmatched junction bases numbered 0, after V lost 4 bases and J lost 0 bases. For the CDR3, the DNA is TGTGCCAGCAGCTCGGGGGGCTCCTACGAGCAGTACTTC. Translating gives CASSSGGSYEQYF.

This chain joins TRBV9 and TRBJ2-1, with 7 bases fitting TRBD2. The CDR3 extends over 16 amino acids. J lost 1 base, V lost 3 bases, and 7 bases had no gene match. Per germline, CDR1 SGDLS and CDR2 YYNGEE. The CDR3 nucleotides read TGTGCCAGCAGCGCCCACCCGCGGGGGTCCTACAATGAGCAGTTCTTC. This sequence encodes CASSAHPRGSYNEQFF.

The rearrangement joins TRBV4-1 to TRBJ2-7, with 12 bases aligning to TRBD1. The germline CDR1 and CDR2 sequences are MGHRA and YSYEKL. V was pared by 3 bases and J by 6 bases, with 6 bases of the junction left unmatched. The CDR3 covers 15 residues. Written as DNA, the CDR3 is TGCGCCAGCAGCCAGGCCGGGACAGGGGGCTCCGAGCAGTACTTC. It codes for CASSQAGTGGSEQYF.

This chain joins TRBV20-1 and TRBJ1-5; TRBD1 might be the D (5 bases). Germline CDR1 is DFQATT and CDR2 is SNEGSKA (reference sequence). This CDR3 has 13 residues. V gave up 3 bases and J gave up 7 bases, with 13 bases separating them. The CDR3 nucleotides are TGCAGTGCTAGTCAGGGATTGGGCCAGCCCCAGCATTTT. The encoded protein is CSASQGLGQPQHF.

The rearrangement joins TRBV2 to TRBJ1-3; no clear D gene. This CDR3 spans 14 amino acids. The germline V and J ends were trimmed by 3 bases and 0 bases, with 6 bases remaining between them. Germline CDR1 is SNHLY and CDR2 is FYNNEI. For the CDR3, the DNA is TGTGCCAGCAGTGACTCTAACTCTGGAAACACCATATATTTT. Translation gives CASSDSNSGNTIYF.

The chain links TRBV3-1 (or the pseudogene TRBV3-2) to TRBJ2-5, with 11 bases identical to TRBD2. CDR1 is LGHDT, CDR2 YNNKEL, per germline (reference sequence). The CDR3 is 17 residues long. With 1 base clipped from V and 5 bases from J, the junction kept 9 bases outside the gene matches. The CDR3, as DNA: TGTGCCAGCAGCCAAGGCCTGACTAGCGGGGTGAGGGAGACCCAGTACTTC. Residues: CASSQGLTSGVRETQYF.

DNA for the CDR3: TGTGCCAGTAGTCCGACGCCGGGACAGGGACGCAATCAGCCCCAGCATTTT. It yields the protein CASSPTPGQGRNQPQHF. The V gene is TRBV19, the J gene TRBJ1-5, with 9 bases lining up with TRBD1. Germline trimming cut 5 bases from V and 2 bases from J; bases unmatched to any gene: 10. CDR1 and CDR2 (germline): LNHDA, SQIVND (reference sequence). The CDR3 runs 17 residues.

The rearrangement joins TRBV29-1 to TRBJ2-7, with 9 bases fitting TRBD1. Germline V CDR1 and CDR2: SQVTM, ANQGSEA. CDR3 size: 14 residues. Trimming removed 5 bases from V and 6 bases from J; junction bases left unmatched: 11. The CDR3 bases are TGCAGCGTTTTAGGAGGGACAGGGAGTCGCGAGCAGTACTTC. Amino acid sequence: CSVLGGTGSREQYF.

This chain uses TRBV14 with TRBJ1-6; D perhaps matches TRBD1 (5 bases). V lost 3 bases and J 10 bases, leaving 13 bases between the germline ends. CDR3 size: 14 residues. CDR1 SGHDN and CDR2 FVKESK come from the germline V gene. CDR3 sequence: CASSHQGFRSPLHF. The CDR3 DNA reads TGTGCCAGCAGCCACCAGGGTTTTAGATCACCCCTCCACTTT. Complete variable domain (other parts from reference TRBV14 and TRBJ1-6): EAGVTQFPSHSVIEKGQTVTLRCDPISGHDNLYWYRRVMGKEIKFLLHFVKESKQDESGMPNNRFLAERTGGTYSTLKVQPAELEDSGVYFCASSHQGFRSPLHFGNGTRLTVT.

V gene TRBV7-9 combines with J gene TRBJ1-2; D unresolved. The CDR3 is 15 amino acids. V lost 2 bases, J lost 4 bases, and 14 bases lay in between. Per germline, CDR1 SEHNR and CDR2 FQNEAQ (reference sequence). The CDR3 region has the DNA TGTGCCAGCAGCTTATCTGGCATCCCGGGCTATGGCTACACCTTC. This translates into CASSLSGIPGYGYTF.

This clone was counted once. V gene TRBV10-3 combines with J gene TRBJ1-2; 7 nucleotides match TRBD1. Germline assignment: CDR1 ENHRY and CDR2 SYGVKD. The length of the CDR3 is 14 residues. Trimming at V came to 2 bases and at J to 8 bases, leaving 8 bases not matched to a gene. CDR3 sequence (DNA): TGTGCCATCAGTGAGCCTGACAGGGTGAACGGCTACACCTTC. This translates into CAISEPDRVNGYTF.

V gene TRBV12-5 combines with J gene TRBJ2-1; 9 nucleotides line up with TRBD2. This CDR3 contains 21 residues. Germline lookup yields CDR1 LGHNT and CDR2 FRNRAP. V trimming: 4 bases; J trimming: 4 bases; junction bases outside the gene matches: 23. This CDR3 is CASGSPVGSGGPSGRYNEQFF. The CDR3 DNA reads TGTGCTAGTGGTTCCCCCGTAGGTAGCGGGGGCCCCTCCGGAAGATACAATGAGCAGTTCTTC.

The chain joins TRBV12-3 or TRBV12-4 to TRBJ2-3; D not certain. This CDR3 is 12 amino acids long. Trimming pared 4 bases from V and 4 bases from J, leaving 6 bases between. DNA for the CDR3: TGTGCCAGCAGTTCCGGAGCAGATACGCAGTATTTT. Protein product: CASSSGADTQYF.

The rearrangement links TRBV3-1 (or the pseudogene TRBV3-2) to TRBJ1-1, with a tentative D call TRBD1 (5 bases). Looked up from germline, CDR1 is LGHDT and CDR2 is YNNKEL (reference sequence). The V end was cut by 0 bases, the J end by 7 bases, with 12 bases between. The CDR3 totals 14 residues. The CDR3 here is CASSQEGASGEAFF. In nucleotides, the CDR3 is TGTGCCAGCAGCCAAGAAGGGGCATCCGGTGAAGCTTTCTTT.

The chain's CDR3 is CASTLVETQYF. The CDR3 DNA sequence: TGTGCCAGCACATTAGTGGAGACCCAGTACTTC. V is TRBV6-5 and J is TRBJ2-5; D remains ambiguous. The CDR3 is 11 amino acids. Germline V gene sequence: CDR1 MNHEY, CDR2 SVGAGI. Trimming took 7 bases from V and 5 from J, leaving 8 bases between them.

CDR3: CATSRALAGGQEQYF. CDR3 sequence (DNA): TGTGCCACCAGCAGAGCACTAGCGGGGGGGCAGGAGCAGTACTTC. V is TRBV15 and J is TRBJ2-7; TRBD2 matches 13 bases. The CDR3 is 15 residues long. With V trimmed by 1 base and J by 7 bases, 4 bases remained unmatched. Germline loops: CDR1 LNHNV, CDR2 YYDKDF (reference sequence). The full variable domain, rest sourced from reference TRBV15 and TRBJ2-7, is DAMVIQNPRYQVTQFGKPVTLSCSQTLNHNVMYWYQQKSSQAPKLLFHYYDKDFNNEADTPDNFQSRRPNTSFCFLDIRSPGLGDTAMYLCATSRALAGGQEQYFGPGTRLTVT.

The chain links TRBV2 to TRBJ2-2; TRBD1 matches at 9 bases. V trimming: 6 bases; J trimming: 1 base; junction bases outside the gene matches: 9. Germline CDR1 reads SNHLY; CDR2 reads FYNNEI. CDR3 length: 17 amino acids. This CDR3 reads CASRIQRQGGNTGELFF. The CDR3 DNA reads TGTGCCAGCAGAATCCAACGACAGGGGGGGAACACCGGGGAGCTGTTTTTT.

The V and J genes are TRBV29-1 and TRBJ2-2; 12 bases map to TRBD1. V was pared by 3 bases and J by 6 bases, with 5 bases of the junction left unmatched. The CDR3 sequence is 15 residues long. Germline CDR1 SQVTM, CDR2 ANQGSEA. The CDR3 here is CSVEGQGAQPGELFF. The CDR3 DNA sequence: TGCAGCGTTGAGGGACAGGGGGCTCAGCCCGGGGAGCTGTTTTTT.

The gene calls are TRBV2 and TRBJ2-7, with D unclear. Between the trimmed V and J ends, which lost 2 bases and 7 bases, there was a span of 6 bases. The CDR3 runs 11 residues. Germline CDR1 is SNHLY and CDR2 is FYNNEI. This CDR3 reads CASSETWEQYF. CDR3 nucleotides: TGTGCCAGCAGTGAAACATGGGAGCAGTACTTC. The full variable domain, in which reference TRBV2 and TRBJ2-7 provide the parts outside the CDR3, is EPEVTQTPSHQVTQMGQEVILRCVPISNHLYFYWYRQILGQKVEFLVSFYNNEISEKSEIFDDQFSVERPDGSNFTLKIRSTKLEDSAMYFCASSETWEQYFGPGTRLTVT.

This chain uses TRBV29-1 with TRBJ2-7; possible D gene TRBD2, 5 bases. Germline V gene sequence: CDR1 SQVTM, CDR2 ANQGSEA. The CDR3 length is 12 residues. Trimming took 1 base from V and 6 from J, leaving 10 bases between them. The CDR3 region is CSVEARGREQYF. The CDR3 nucleotides read TGCAGCGTTGAAGCCCGAGGGCGCGAGCAGTACTTC.

This clone was recorded only once. The chain couples TRBV11-3 to TRBJ2-1, with TRBD2 matching over 9 bases. The CDR3 is 14 amino acids. Germline values: CDR1 SGHNT, CDR2 YENEEA. The V segment lost 0 bases and the J segment 8 bases; nucleotides outside the gene matches: 2. Here the CDR3 reads CASSLDGTSHEQFF. The DNA of the CDR3 is TGTGCCAGCAGCTTAGACGGGACTAGCCATGAGCAGTTCTTC.

The rearrangement joins TRBV6-5 to TRBJ1-2, with unresolved D. The V and J ends lost 3 bases and 8 bases respectively, with 19 bases between them. CDR3 length: 15 amino acids. Germline V gene data show CDR1 as MNHEY and CDR2 as SVGAGI. The DNA of the CDR3 is TGTGCCAGCAGTTATATCACGACCGGAGGTGAAGGCTACACCTTC. This encodes CASSYITTGGEGYTF.

Here the CDR3 reads CASSLTGPNYGYTF. The CDR3 DNA is TGCGCCAGCAGCTTGACAGGTCCTAACTATGGCTACACCTTC. This chain joins TRBV5-1 and TRBJ1-2; tentative D call: TRBD1 (5 bases). V lost 1 base and J 0 bases, leaving 7 bases between the germline ends. The germline CDR1 and CDR2 sequences are SGHRS and YFSETQ. This CDR3 region has 14 residues. Combining the CDR3 with reference TRBV5-1 and TRBJ1-2 gives the whole variable domain KAGVTQTPRYLIKTRGQQVTLSCSPISGHRSVSWYQQTPGQGLQFLFEYFSETQRNKGNFPGRFSGRQFSNSRSEMNVSTLELGDSALYLCASSLTGPNYGYTFGSGTRLTVV.

V usage is TRBV21-1 and J usage is TRBJ1-2; TRBD1 is taken as the D call from the table, unchecked against the DNA. TRBV21-1 is a recognized pseudogene. The CDR3 length is 17 residues. This chain's CDR3 is CASSCKLDDTCNYGYTF. The CDR3 nucleotides read TGTGCCAGCAGCTGCAAGCTCGACGACACGTGCAACTATGGCTACACCTTC.

The count of this clone is one. The V gene is TRBV13, the J gene TRBJ2-2; no clear D gene. With 5 bases removed from V and 1 base from J, the gap between germline ends came to 14 bases. The CDR3 spans 16 residues. Germline lookup yields CDR1 PRHDT and CDR2 FYEKMQ (reference sequence). CDR3 DNA: TGTGCCAGCAGCAACACCCCGTCAGGGAACACCGGGGAGCTGTTTTTT. This encodes CASSNTPSGNTGELFF.